The 16 T cell receptor beta chains reported below all come from one sample, sequenced in a study of T cells expressing NK-cell markers. TCRdb re-called the 5' RACE reads and gives one entry per CDR3 protein, without DNA. The specimen's table records about 460,000 distinct CDR3 sequences. Sequences were obtained from blood T cells: a sorted CD56 or NKG2C T cell subset, CD4+ or CD8+ T cells, or bulk PBMC T cells (not recorded which). Receptors were obtained from a woman aged 45-65 years in good health.

The genes are TRBV6-2 or TRBV6-3 and TRBJ2-1; TCRdb gives TRBD2 as the D gene, but with no DNA this cannot be confirmed. Germline V gene data show CDR1 as MNHEY and CDR2 as SVGEGT. CDR3 length: 15 amino acids. This CDR3 reads CASRPIAGEDNEQFF.

V gene TRBV3-1 combines with J gene TRBJ2-7. The length of the CDR3 is 14 residues. Germline V gene sequence: CDR1 LGHDT, CDR2 YNNKEL (reference sequence). The CDR3 sequence: CASSQDTTSYEQYF.

This chain joins TRBV7-9 and TRBJ1-4; TCRdb's D call of TRBD1 is untestable without DNA. The CDR3 contains 15 residues. Germline-derived CDR1 and CDR2 are SEHNR and FQNEAQ (reference sequence). Here the CDR3 reads CGWGHLTGPNEKLFF. The whole variable domain, remainder taken from reference TRBV7-9 and TRBJ1-4, is DTGVSQNPRHKITKRGQNVTFRCDPISEHNRLYWYRQTLGQGPEFLTYFQNEAQLEKSRLLSDRFSAERPKGSFSTLEIQRTEQGDSAMYLCGWGHLTGPNEKLFFGSGTQLSVL.

This rearrangement joins TRBV14 to TRBJ1-1; TCRdb reports TRBD1, a call that lacks DNA to check it against. Germline V gives CDR1 SGHDN, CDR2 FVKESK. This CDR3 has 16 residues. CDR3: CASSADRAGWNTEAFF.

V is TRBV6-1 and J is TRBJ1-2. From germline, CDR1 is MNHNS and CDR2 SASEGT. CDR3 length equals 11 residues. CDR3 amino acids: CASSRDYGYTF.

The chain employs TRBV10-3 and TRBJ2-2; TCRdb selects TRBD2, and the lack of DNA leaves this call unchecked. The CDR3 is made up of 16 amino acids. Germline-derived CDR1 and CDR2 are ENHRY and SYGVKD. CDR3: CAISVSGRAGTAELFF.

CDR3 in amino acids: CATRPGQGFTGELFF. The gene calls are TRBV24-1 and TRBJ2-2; TCRdb picks TRBD1, but there is no DNA to check that call. CDR1 and CDR2 (germline): KGHDR, SFDVKD. There are 15 residues in the CDR3.

The chain uses TRBV4-1 and TRBJ1-5; TCRdb's D call, TRBD1, is unchecked because there is no DNA. Per germline, CDR1 MGHRA and CDR2 YSYEKL. There are 16 residues in the CDR3. This CDR3 reads CASSQRELDTYQPQHF.

This chain uses TRBV3-1 with TRBJ2-1; TCRdb's D call of TRBD2 is untestable without DNA. Germline loops: CDR1 LGHDT, CDR2 YNNKEL (reference sequence). CDR3 length: 16 amino acids. The CDR3: CASSPFPSGSGFEQFF.

The chain employs TRBV12-3 or TRBV12-4 and TRBJ2-5. There are 16 residues in the CDR3. CDR3 region: CASSLAANRGQETQYF.

The rearrangement uses TRBV12-3 or TRBV12-4 and TRBJ2-1; TCRdb calls TRBD2, which cannot be checked without DNA. The CDR3 has 16 amino acids. CDR3 protein: CASSLIRTSGSDEQFF.

The chain combines TRBV2 with TRBJ2-3. This CDR3 is 14 amino acids long. Germline CDR1 reads SNHLY; CDR2 reads FYNNEI. CDR3 protein: CASGRSSPTDTQYF.

This chain links TRBV6-5 with TRBJ2-3; TCRdb proposes TRBD1, but this gene call is untestable without DNA. CDR1 and CDR2 from the germline V gene are MNHEY and SVGAGI. CDR3 length equals 19 residues. This CDR3 reads CASRKGAVSGGVLAEEQYF.

CDR3 residues: CASSTLTSGSPYEQYF. The V gene is TRBV6-5, the J gene TRBJ2-7; TCRdb's D gene call, TRBD2, goes unchecked for lack of DNA. The CDR3 sequence is 16 residues long. The germline CDR1 and CDR2 sequences are MNHEY and SVGAGI.

The chain is built from TRBV6-2 or TRBV6-3 and TRBJ2-1; TCRdb lists TRBD2, though no DNA is available to test this call. The CDR3 covers 16 residues. Germline values: CDR1 MNHEY, CDR2 SVGEGT. The CDR3 reads CASSYRGLDTYNEQFF.

CDR3 in amino acids: CASSVRGVGTEAFF. The chain carries TRBV9 and TRBJ1-1. The CDR3 spans 14 residues. Germline V gene sequence: CDR1 SGDLS, CDR2 YYNGEE.